This entry concerns a single T cell receptor beta chain. V dropped 0 bases and J dropped 4 bases, with 12 bases sitting between them. The CDR3 is made up of 16 amino acids. CDR1 is MNHEY, CDR2 SMNVEV, per germline (reference sequence). TCRdb re-called the RT-PCR reads with MiXCR, one entry per CDR3 protein. Among around 700,000 distinct CDR3 sequences listed, 14% were seen once. The receptor's source is a female donor in good health, serving as a healthy control. Input material: memory CD4+ T cells from blood. The chain has TRBV27 and TRBJ1-4; D possibly corresponds to TRBD1 (6 bases). CDR3 bases: TGTGCCAGCAGTTTATCGCCCAGGGGAGATAATGAAAAACTGTTTTTT. Protein sequence: CASSLSPRGDNEKLFF.